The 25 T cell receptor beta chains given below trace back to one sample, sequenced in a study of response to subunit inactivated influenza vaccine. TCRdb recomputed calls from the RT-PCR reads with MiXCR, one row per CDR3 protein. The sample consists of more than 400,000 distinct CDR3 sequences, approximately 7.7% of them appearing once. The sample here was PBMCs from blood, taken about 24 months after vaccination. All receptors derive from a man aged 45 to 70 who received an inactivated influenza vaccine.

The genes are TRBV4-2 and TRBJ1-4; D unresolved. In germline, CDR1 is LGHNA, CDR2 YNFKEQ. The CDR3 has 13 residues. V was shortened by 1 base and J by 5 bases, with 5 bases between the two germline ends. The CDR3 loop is CASSQGINEKLFF. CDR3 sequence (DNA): TGTGCCAGCAGCCAAGGGATAAATGAAAAACTGTTTTTT.

The CDR3 DNA follows: TGTGCCAGCGGACTAGCGGGGAATTACAATGAGCAGTTCTTC. It translates to CASGLAGNYNEQFF. The chain uses TRBV6-1 and TRBJ2-1; TRBD2 aligns across 12 bases. The germline V gene has CDR1 MNHNS and CDR2 SASEGT. This CDR3 spans 14 amino acids. V dropped 8 bases and J dropped 4; count of bases not matched to a gene: 3.

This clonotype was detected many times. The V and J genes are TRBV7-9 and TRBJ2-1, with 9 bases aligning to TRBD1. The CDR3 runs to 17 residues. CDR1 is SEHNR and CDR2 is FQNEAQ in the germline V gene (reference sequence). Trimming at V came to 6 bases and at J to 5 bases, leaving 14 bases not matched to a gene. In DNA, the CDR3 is TGTGCCAGCAGTATCACTTCGGGACAGGGATCCAACAATGAGCAGTTCTTC. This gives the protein CASSITSGQGSNNEQFF.

CDR3 in DNA: TGTGCCAGCAAGACTAGCGGGAGGGCCTGGGAAAATGAGCAGTTCTTC. Its protein product is CASKTSGRAWENEQFF. The chain carries TRBV5-6 and TRBJ2-1, with 14 bases identical to TRBD2. The germline V gene has CDR1 SGHDT and CDR2 YYEEEE. The CDR3 totals 16 residues. Trimming removed 6 bases from V and 7 bases from J; junction bases left unmatched: 9.

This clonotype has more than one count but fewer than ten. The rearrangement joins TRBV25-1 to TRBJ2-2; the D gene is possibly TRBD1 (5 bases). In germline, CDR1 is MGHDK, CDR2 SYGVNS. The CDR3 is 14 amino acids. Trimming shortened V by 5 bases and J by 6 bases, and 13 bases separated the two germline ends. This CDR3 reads CASSIQGSAGELFF. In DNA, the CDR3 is TGTGCCAGCAGTATTCAGGGTTCGGCCGGGGAGCTGTTTTTT.

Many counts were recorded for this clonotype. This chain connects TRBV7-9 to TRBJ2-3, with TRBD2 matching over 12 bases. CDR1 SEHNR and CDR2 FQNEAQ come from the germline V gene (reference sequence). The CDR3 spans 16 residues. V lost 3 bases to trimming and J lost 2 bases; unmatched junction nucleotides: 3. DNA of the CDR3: TGTGCCAGCAGCTTCGGGACTAGCGGGTTCACAGATACGCAGTATTTT. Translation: CASSFGTSGFTDTQYF.

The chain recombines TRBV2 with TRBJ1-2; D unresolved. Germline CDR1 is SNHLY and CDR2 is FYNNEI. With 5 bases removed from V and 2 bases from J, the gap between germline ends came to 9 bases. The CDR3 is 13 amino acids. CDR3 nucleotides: TGTGCCAGCAGTCTCCACAAGAACTATGGCTACACCTTC. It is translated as CASSLHKNYGYTF.

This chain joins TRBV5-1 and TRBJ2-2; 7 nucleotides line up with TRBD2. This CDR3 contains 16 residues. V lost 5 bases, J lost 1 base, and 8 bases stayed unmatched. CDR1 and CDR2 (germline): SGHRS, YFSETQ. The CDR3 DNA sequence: TGCGCCAGCAGTCTCGGACTAGTGGGGAACACCGGGGAGCTGTTTTTT. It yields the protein CASSLGLVGNTGELFF.

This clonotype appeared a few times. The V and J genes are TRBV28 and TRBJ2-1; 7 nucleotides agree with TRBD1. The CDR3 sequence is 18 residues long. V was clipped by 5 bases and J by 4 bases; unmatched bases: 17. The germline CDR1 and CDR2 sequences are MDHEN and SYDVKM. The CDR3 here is CASSDGTVLFHRYNEQFF. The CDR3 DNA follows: TGTGCCAGCAGTGATGGGACAGTATTATTTCACCGATACAATGAGCAGTTCTTC.

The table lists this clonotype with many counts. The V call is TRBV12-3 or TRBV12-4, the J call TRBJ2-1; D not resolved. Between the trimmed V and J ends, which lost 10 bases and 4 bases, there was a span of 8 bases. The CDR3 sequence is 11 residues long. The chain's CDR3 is CATRPYNEQFF. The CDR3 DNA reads TGTGCCACGAGACCATACAATGAGCAGTTCTTC.

CDR3 loop: CAIRAGRTYNEQFF. CDR3 nucleotide sequence: TGTGCCATCAGGGCGGGCCGAACCTACAATGAGCAGTTCTTC. The V call is TRBV10-3, the J call TRBJ2-1, with D perhaps matching TRBD2 (5 bases). Germline V gene lookup returns CDR1 ENHRY and CDR2 SYGVKD. This CDR3 comprises 14 residues. V dropped 6 bases and J dropped 2 bases, with 11 bases sitting between them.

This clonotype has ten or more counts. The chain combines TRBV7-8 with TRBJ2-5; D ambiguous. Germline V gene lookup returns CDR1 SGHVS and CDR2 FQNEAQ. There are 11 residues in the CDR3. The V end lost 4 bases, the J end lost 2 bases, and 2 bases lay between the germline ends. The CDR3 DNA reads TGTGCCAGCAGCTGGCAAGAGACCCAGTACTTC. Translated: CASSWQETQYF.

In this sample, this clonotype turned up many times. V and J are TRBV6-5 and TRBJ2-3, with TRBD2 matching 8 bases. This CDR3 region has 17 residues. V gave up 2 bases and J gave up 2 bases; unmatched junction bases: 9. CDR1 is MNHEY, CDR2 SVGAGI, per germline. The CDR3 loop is CASSYRAGVLTTDTQYF. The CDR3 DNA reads TGTGCCAGCAGTTACAGAGCGGGGGTCTTAACCACAGATACGCAGTATTTT.

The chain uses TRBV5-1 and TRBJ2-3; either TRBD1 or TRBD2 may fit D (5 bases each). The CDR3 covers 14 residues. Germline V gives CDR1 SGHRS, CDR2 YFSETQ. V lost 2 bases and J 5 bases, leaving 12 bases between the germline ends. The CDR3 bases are TGCGCCAGCAGCTTTGGGGGAGTATTAGATACGCAGTATTTT. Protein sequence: CASSFGGVLDTQYF. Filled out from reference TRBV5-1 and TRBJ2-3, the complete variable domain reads KAGVTQTPRYLIKTRGQQVTLSCSPISGHRSVSWYQQTPGQGLQFLFEYFSETQRNKGNFPGRFSGRQFSNSRSEMNVSTLELGDSALYLCASSFGGVLDTQYFGPGTRLTVL.

The CDR3, as DNA: TGCGCCAGCAGCCGGACAGCGGGCGAGCAGTACTTC. It translates to CASSRTAGEQYF. The chain employs TRBV5-1 and TRBJ2-7; tentatively, D is TRBD1 or TRBD2 (6 bases each). V was trimmed by 4 bases and J by 6 bases, leaving 11 bases between them. CDR3 length: 12 residues. The germline V gene has CDR1 SGHRS and CDR2 YFSETQ.

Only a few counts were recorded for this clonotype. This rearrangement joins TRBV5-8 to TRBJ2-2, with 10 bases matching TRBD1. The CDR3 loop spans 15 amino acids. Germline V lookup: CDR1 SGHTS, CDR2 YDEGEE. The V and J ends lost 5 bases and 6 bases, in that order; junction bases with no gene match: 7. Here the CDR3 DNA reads TGTGCCAGCAGTTCCGGGACAGGGGTTGCCGGGGAGCTGTTTTTT. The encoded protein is CASSSGTGVAGELFF.

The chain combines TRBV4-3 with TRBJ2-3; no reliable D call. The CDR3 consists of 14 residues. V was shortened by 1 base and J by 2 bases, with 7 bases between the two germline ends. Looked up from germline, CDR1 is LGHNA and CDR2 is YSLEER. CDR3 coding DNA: TGCGCCAGCAGCCAAGGGCGGTTCACAGATACGCAGTATTTT. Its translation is CASSQGRFTDTQYF.

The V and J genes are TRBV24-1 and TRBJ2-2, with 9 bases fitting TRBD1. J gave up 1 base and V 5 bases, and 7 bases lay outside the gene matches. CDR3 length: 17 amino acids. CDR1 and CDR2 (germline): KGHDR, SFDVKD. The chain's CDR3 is CATSGKPGQGNTGELFF. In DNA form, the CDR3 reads TGTGCCACCAGTGGTAAACCGGGACAGGGGAACACCGGGGAGCTGTTTTTT.

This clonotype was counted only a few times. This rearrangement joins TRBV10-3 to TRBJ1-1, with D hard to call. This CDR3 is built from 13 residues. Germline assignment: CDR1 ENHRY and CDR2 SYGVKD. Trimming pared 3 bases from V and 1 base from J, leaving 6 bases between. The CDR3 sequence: CAISDGRNTEAFF. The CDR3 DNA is TGTGCCATCAGTGATGGGAGGAACACTGAAGCTTTCTTT.

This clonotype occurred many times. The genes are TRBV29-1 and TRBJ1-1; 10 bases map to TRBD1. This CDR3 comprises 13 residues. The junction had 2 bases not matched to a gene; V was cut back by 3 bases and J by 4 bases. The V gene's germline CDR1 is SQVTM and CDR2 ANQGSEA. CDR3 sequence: CSVERDRGTEAFF. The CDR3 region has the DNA TGCAGCGTTGAGAGGGACAGGGGCACTGAAGCTTTCTTT.

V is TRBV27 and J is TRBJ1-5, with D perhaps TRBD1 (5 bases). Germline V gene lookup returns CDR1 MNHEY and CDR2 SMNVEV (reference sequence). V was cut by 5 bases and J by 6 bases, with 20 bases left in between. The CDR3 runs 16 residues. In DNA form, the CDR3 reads TGTGCCAGCAGTCCGAATATTTGGGGGGTCGGTCAGCCCCAGCATTTT. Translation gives CASSPNIWGVGQPQHF.

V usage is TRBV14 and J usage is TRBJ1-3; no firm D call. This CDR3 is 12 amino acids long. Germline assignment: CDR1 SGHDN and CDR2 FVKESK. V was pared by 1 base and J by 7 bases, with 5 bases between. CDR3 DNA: TGTGCCAGCAGCCAAGTCCCCAACACCATATATTTT. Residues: CASSQVPNTIYF.

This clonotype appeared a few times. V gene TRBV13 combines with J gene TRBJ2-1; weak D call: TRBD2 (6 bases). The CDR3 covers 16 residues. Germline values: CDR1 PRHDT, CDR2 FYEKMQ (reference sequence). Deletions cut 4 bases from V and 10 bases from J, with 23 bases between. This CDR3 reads CASSSRLGQAREEQFF. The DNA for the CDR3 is TGTGCCAGCAGCTCCAGACTAGGTCAAGCTCGCGAGGAGCAGTTCTTC.

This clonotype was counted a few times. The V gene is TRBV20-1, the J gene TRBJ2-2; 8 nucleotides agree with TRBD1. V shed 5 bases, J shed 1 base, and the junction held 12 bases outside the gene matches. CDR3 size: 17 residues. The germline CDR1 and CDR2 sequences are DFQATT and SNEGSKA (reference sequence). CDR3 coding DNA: TGCAGTGCTCGAACCAGGACAGGGCATGAGAACACCGGGGAGCTGTTTTTT. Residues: CSARTRTGHENTGELFF.

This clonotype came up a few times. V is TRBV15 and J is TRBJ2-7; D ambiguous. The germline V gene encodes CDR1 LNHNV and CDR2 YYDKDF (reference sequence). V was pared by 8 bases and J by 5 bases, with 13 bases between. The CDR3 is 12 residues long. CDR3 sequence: CATGGVGNEQYF. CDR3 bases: TGTGCCACCGGCGGAGTAGGGAACGAGCAGTACTTC. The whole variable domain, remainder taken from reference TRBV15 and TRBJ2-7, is DAMVIQNPRYQVTQFGKPVTLSCSQTLNHNVMYWYQQKSSQAPKLLFHYYDKDFNNEADTPDNFQSRRPNTSFCFLDIRSPGLGDTAMYLCATGGVGNEQYFGPGTRLTVT.